The 4 T cell receptor beta chains presented below share a single source sample, sequenced in a study of blood T cells in healthy people across ages. Alongside a J-beta primer mix, a sample-barcoded 5' primer served in a second PCR lasting about 7 to 11 cycles. One entry per CDR3 protein, called by TCRdb with MiXCR from the 5' RACE reads. This table holds about 620,000 distinct CDR3 sequences, roughly 20% found once. The sample taken for sequencing was blood. Source of these receptors: a man aged 65 to 85 in good health.

This clonotype was seen more than once but under ten times. CDR3 in amino acids: CASTLQGATYEQYF. In DNA form, the CDR3 reads TGTGCCAGCACCTTACAGGGGGCGACCTACGAGCAGTACTTC. The chain uses TRBV12-3 or TRBV12-4 and TRBJ2-7; 9 bases align to TRBD1. V trimming: 7 bases; J trimming: 2 bases; junction bases outside the gene matches: 6. There are 14 residues in the CDR3.

This clonotype appeared a single time. This rearrangement joins TRBV20-1 to TRBJ2-3; 8 bases align to TRBD2. CDR1 is DFQATT and CDR2 is SNEGSKA in the germline V gene (reference sequence). The CDR3 has 16 amino acids. V lost 6 bases, J lost 2 bases, and 13 bases stayed unmatched. The CDR3 nucleotides are TGCAGTGCGGGCGGGGGGCAGGCCGTTTCCACAGATACGCAGTATTTT. It yields the protein CSAGGGQAVSTDTQYF.

This clonotype was found a few times. The chain is built from TRBV7-2 and TRBJ2-4, with TRBD1 matching over 8 bases. The CDR3 has 15 residues. The germline CDR1 and CDR2 sequences are SGHTA and FQGNSA. V shed 5 bases and J 5 bases; nucleotides not matched to a gene: 8. This CDR3 reads CASSLRQGRQNIQYF. The DNA for the CDR3 is TGTGCCAGCAGCCTGCGACAGGGGCGGCAAAACATTCAGTACTTC.

The V and J genes are TRBV6-5 and TRBJ1-4; D is ambiguous. V was trimmed by 6 bases and J by 0 bases, leaving 11 bases between them. The CDR3 has 15 amino acids. The germline CDR1 and CDR2 sequences are MNHEY and SVGAGI. DNA of the CDR3: TGTGCCAGCAGGGGCACATCGGCAACTAATGAAAAACTGTTTTTT. Residues: CASRGTSATNEKLFF.